This T cell receptor beta chain was recovered during a study of T cells in Graves' hyperthyroidism and ophthalmopathy. Study in general: Blood from the periphery was taken at initial diagnosis, before any treatment.

The CDR3 regions of TCR beta were amplified from RNA transcripts. HTBI primers were the set used in a first-round RT-PCR of the TCR CDR3. TCRdb re-analysed the multiplex PCR reads in MiXCR, keeping a single row per CDR3 protein. The table includes 250,000 to 300,000 distinct CDR3 sequences, roughly 15% detected once. Criteria for exclusion of patients were uncontrolled infection, other autoimmune disease, pregnancy or lactation. Worth noting for this clonotype: A much larger clone differs from this one at a single base, so this may be a read error.

Sequencing input: blood. This clonotype was obtained from a woman in her forties or fifties with Graves' hyperthyroidism that later progressed to Graves' ophthalmopathy.

CDR3 in DNA: TGTGCCAGCAGTTCGAGCGCTGAAGCTTTCTTT. It yields the protein CASSSSAEAFF. The chain joins TRBV28 to TRBJ1-1, with D unclear. V was pared by 4 bases and J by 6 bases, with 6 bases between. CDR3 size: 11 residues. The germline V gene has CDR1 MDHEN and CDR2 SYDVKM.